These 27 T cell receptor beta chains originate from one sample sequenced in a study of cytomegalovirus exposure and HLA in healthy donors. In the PCR, 60 Vbeta and 13 Jbeta primers were used. The data were produced by immunoSEQ multiplex PCR, yet TCRdb's version contains in-frame clones alone and is incomplete. The sample shows around 150,000 clones, around 73% of them seen only once. The sample comprised PBMCs. The receptor source for this set is a male donor in good health and CMV-seronegative.

On this clone: One end of the junction varies from germline; a read error may be responsible. The V gene is TRBV10-3, the J gene TRBJ1-1; no definite D call. Looked up from germline, CDR1 is ENHRY and CDR2 is SYGVKD. This CDR3 is 12 amino acids long. For the CDR3, the DNA is TGTGCCATCAGTGAGTCGGGGAGAGAAGGTTTCTTT. Protein: CAISESGREGFF.

J is TRBJ1-5 and V is TRBV19, with D uncertain. There are 13 residues in the CDR3. CDR1 and CDR2 (germline): LNHDA, SQIVND (reference sequence). With 6 bases removed from V and 5 bases from J, the gap between germline ends came to 11 bases. This chain's CDR3 is CASRAEDYQPQHF. The CDR3 DNA is TGTGCCAGTAGGGCAGAAGATTATCAGCCCCAGCATTTT.

This CDR3 is CASSLKLAVGEQYF. The CDR3 region has the DNA TGTGCCAGCAGCTTAAAACTAGCGGTTGGCGAGCAGTACTTC. The rearrangement links TRBV11-2 to TRBJ2-7; 8 bases are shared with TRBD2. Germline CDR1 and CDR2: SGHAT and FQNNGV. The J segment lost 6 bases and the V segment lost 2 bases, leaving 6 bases of the junction unmatched. This CDR3 has 14 amino acids.

This clone was counted a few times. The genes are TRBV11-1 and TRBJ2-3, with D unclear. This CDR3 contains 13 residues. Germline assignment: CDR1 SGHAT and CDR2 FQDESV (reference sequence). With 3 bases removed from V and 3 bases from J, the gap between germline ends came to 7 bases. As DNA, the CDR3 is TGTGCCAGCAGCTTTTTCGGGACAGATACGCAGTATTTT. Encoded protein: CASSFFGTDTQYF.

CDR3 coding DNA: TGTGCCAGCAGCGACTCCTCCTACGAGCAGTACTTC. It specifies CASSDSSYEQYF. V and J are TRBV6-6 and TRBJ2-7; no definite D call. Germline V gene lookup returns CDR1 MNHNY and CDR2 SVGAGI (reference sequence). This CDR3 is 12 amino acids long. Trimming removed 6 bases at V and 0 bases at J, with 6 bases between.

The chain combines TRBV5-1 with TRBJ1-4; D possibly corresponds to TRBD1 (5 bases). Trimming took 5 bases from V and 0 from J, leaving 11 bases between them. Germline loops: CDR1 SGHRS, CDR2 YFSETQ. The CDR3 spans 15 residues. The CDR3 loop reads CASRDTGATNEKLFF. The CDR3 DNA follows: TGCGCCAGCAGGGATACGGGGGCAACTAATGAAAAACTGTTTTTT.

The CDR3 DNA follows: TGTGCCACCAGCCCTGGGGGCGAAAAACTGTTTTTT. Residues: CATSPGGEKLFF. This chain links TRBV15 with TRBJ1-4; D possibly corresponds to TRBD1 (6 bases). Trimming took off 5 bases at V and 8 bases at J, with 9 bases between the two ends. The germline V gene has CDR1 LNHNV and CDR2 YYDKDF (reference sequence). CDR3 length equals 12 residues.

This clone was found a few times. The chain recombines TRBV6-5 with TRBJ2-7; tentatively, D is TRBD2 (6 bases). The V gene's germline CDR1 is MNHEY and CDR2 SVGAGI. V was pared by 6 bases and J by 6 bases, with 18 bases between. The CDR3 loop spans 14 amino acids. The CDR3 nucleotides are TGTGCCAGCAGGCCCGGGGGTACGGGGCCCGAGCAGTACTTC. As protein: CASRPGGTGPEQYF.

The V and J genes are TRBV9 and TRBJ2-6; TRBD1 agrees at 9 bases. The CDR3 spans 21 residues. The V segment lost 3 bases and the J segment 3 bases; nucleotides outside the gene matches: 19. Germline values: CDR1 SGDLS, CDR2 YYNGEE. CDR3 bases: TGTGCCAGCAGCGGGATCATAAACCGGGACAGGGAGGACCGTGGGGCCAACGTCCTGACTTTC. Its translation is CASSGIINRDREDRGANVLTF.

The rearrangement links TRBV7-6 to TRBJ2-5, with D unresolved. Between the trimmed V and J ends, which lost 4 bases and 4 bases, there was a span of 4 bases. The CDR3 is made up of 11 amino acids. The germline V gene encodes CDR1 SGHVS and CDR2 FNYEAQ. In DNA form, the CDR3 reads TGTGCCAGCAGCTCTACAGAGACCCAGTACTTC. It yields the protein CASSSTETQYF.

This clone was observed many times. CDR3 region: CASSLPRDMGSSYGYTF. CDR3 bases: TGTGCCAGCAGCTTACCCCGGGACATGGGCTCTAGCTATGGCTACACCTTC. The chain carries TRBV7-9 and TRBJ1-2; D is possibly TRBD1 (6 bases). Trimming left V 2 bases short and J 4 bases short, with 20 bases between. The CDR3 runs 17 residues. Germline CDR1 SEHNR, CDR2 FQNEAQ (reference sequence).

This chain joins TRBV6-1 and TRBJ2-3; weak D call: TRBD2 (5 bases). The CDR3 is 15 amino acids. Looked up from germline, CDR1 is MNHNS and CDR2 is SASEGT. The germline V and J ends were trimmed by 6 bases and 6 bases, with 19 bases remaining between them. The CDR3 coding sequence is TGTGCCAGCAGCCTCGAAATAGGGATAGCGGATACGCAGTATTTT. Its protein is CASSLEIGIADTQYF.

The V and J genes are TRBV30 and TRBJ2-7; 8 positions match TRBD2. CDR1 is GTSNPN, CDR2 SVGIG, per germline (reference sequence). The CDR3 runs to 12 residues. The CDR3 nucleotides read TGTGCGGCGGGGGGAAGGTCCTACGAGCAGTACTTC. It codes for CAAGGRSYEQYF.

This sequence joins TRBV7-3 and TRBJ2-1, with 9 bases aligning to TRBD2. J gave up 2 bases and V 4 bases, and 3 bases lay outside the gene matches. Germline V CDR1 and CDR2: SGHTA, FQGTGA. There are 15 residues in the CDR3. The CDR3 DNA follows: TGTGCCAGCAGCTGGACTAGCGAGGCCTACAATGAGCAGTTCTTC. It specifies CASSWTSEAYNEQFF.

The genes are TRBV30 and TRBJ2-2; maybe TRBD1 (6 bases). V lost 0 bases and J lost 6, with 14 bases in between. The CDR3 spans 15 residues. Germline V gene data show CDR1 as GTSNPN and CDR2 as SVGIG (reference sequence). The CDR3 nucleotides are TGTGCCTGGAGTGTAGGCAACAGGGATTCCGGGGAGCTGTTTTTT. Its protein product is CAWSVGNRDSGELFF.

The chain has TRBV30 and TRBJ1-2; the match to TRBD1 covers 8 bases. With V trimmed by 4 bases and J by 8 bases, 6 bases remained unmatched. Germline V CDR1 and CDR2: GTSNPN, SVGIG (reference sequence). This CDR3 is 12 amino acids long. The CDR3 DNA is TGTGCCTGGACCCAGGGGGCTCGAGGCTACACCTTC. Its protein is CAWTQGARGYTF. Full variable domain (rest looked up from reference TRBV30 and TRBJ1-2): SQTIHQWPATLVQPVGSPLSLECTVEGTSNPNLYWYRQAAGRGLQLLFYSVGIGQISSEVPQNLSASRPQDRQFILSSKKLLLSDSGFYLCAWTQGARGYTFGSGTRLTVV.

The chain is built from TRBV19 and TRBJ1-1; weak D call: TRBD1 (5 bases). CDR1 and CDR2 from the germline V gene are LNHDA and SQIVND (reference sequence). V shed 5 bases and J shed 1 base, with 14 bases lying between them. The CDR3 has 15 residues. This CDR3 is CASSVPQTANTEAFF. In nucleotides, the CDR3 is TGTGCCAGTAGTGTTCCCCAGACAGCGAACACTGAAGCTTTCTTT.

The V and J genes are TRBV19 and TRBJ2-7; TRBD2 aligns across 11 bases. Germline lookup yields CDR1 LNHDA and CDR2 SQIVND (reference sequence). V shed 3 bases, J shed 6 bases, and the junction held 4 bases outside the gene matches. The CDR3 has 14 amino acids. The CDR3 DNA sequence: TGTGCCAGTAGTATTGCCCTAGCGGGAGGCGAGCAGTACTTC. Translated, it gives CASSIALAGGEQYF.

The gene calls are TRBV19 and TRBJ2-7; D gene unclear. The CDR3 is 13 residues long. The germline V gene has CDR1 LNHDA and CDR2 SQIVND (reference sequence). V lost 4 bases and J 1 base, leaving 8 bases between the germline ends. This chain's CDR3 is CASSTSPSYEQYF. For the CDR3, the DNA is TGTGCCAGTAGTACCTCTCCGTCCTACGAGCAGTACTTC.

The genes are TRBV18 and TRBJ2-1, with D tentatively TRBD2 (6 bases). Germline V gives CDR1 KGHSH, CDR2 LQKENI. The CDR3 loop spans 17 amino acids. The germline V and J ends were trimmed by 1 base and 5 bases, with 18 bases remaining between them. CDR3 sequence: CASSPRGGSAVNNEQFF. The CDR3 nucleotides read TGTGCCAGCTCACCACGGGGAGGCTCCGCCGTTAACAATGAGCAGTTCTTC.

The V and J genes are TRBV7-7 and TRBJ2-2; 7 bases line up with TRBD2. The length of the CDR3 is 15 residues. CDR1 and CDR2 from the germline V gene are SSHAT and FNYEAQ (reference sequence). V trimming: 1 base; J trimming: 5 bases; junction bases outside the gene matches: 4. CDR3 bases: TGTGCCAGCAGCTTAGGACTAGCCGGGACCGGGGAGCTGTTTTTT. Amino acid sequence: CASSLGLAGTGELFF.

V and J are TRBV5-1 and TRBJ1-2; 8 nucleotides line up with TRBD1. Looked up from germline, CDR1 is SGHRS and CDR2 is YFSETQ. The CDR3 is made up of 15 amino acids. Unmatched junction bases numbered 10, after V lost 4 bases and J lost 5 bases. CDR3 region: CASSPDRALGYGYTF. The CDR3 DNA reads TGCGCCAGCAGCCCGGACAGGGCCTTGGGGTATGGCTACACCTTC.

The chain joins TRBV19 to TRBJ1-5; 10 nucleotides match TRBD1. The CDR3 length is 17 residues. Germline CDR1 reads LNHDA; CDR2 reads SQIVND (reference sequence). The V and J ends lost 9 bases and 0 bases, in that order; junction bases with no gene match: 11. CDR3 sequence (DNA): TGTGCCAGCCTCGCCGGGACAGGGGACCTTAGCAATCAGCCCCAGCATTTT. It encodes CASLAGTGDLSNQPQHF.

Here the CDR3 DNA reads TGTGCCAGCAGCGCGGTTACGGATTCACCCCTCCACTTT. Protein product: CASSAVTDSPLHF. This rearrangement joins TRBV9 to TRBJ1-6; D unresolved. V shed 3 bases and J shed 8 bases, with 9 bases lying between them. The V gene's germline CDR1 is SGDLS and CDR2 YYNGEE. The CDR3 length is 13 residues.

This chain joins TRBV14 and TRBJ1-1, with a possible D match to TRBD1 (5 bases). The germline V gene has CDR1 SGHDN and CDR2 FVKESK. The V end was cut by 4 bases, the J end by 4 bases, with 13 bases between. This CDR3 has 14 residues. The CDR3 nucleotides are TGTGCCAGCAGCCTCCTCCAACAGGCCACTGAAGCTTTCTTT. Amino acid sequence: CASSLLQQATEAFF.

The V call is TRBV7-2, the J call TRBJ2-7; 11 positions agree with TRBD1. This CDR3 has 14 residues. Germline assignment: CDR1 SGHTA and CDR2 FQGNSA. V was clipped by 7 bases and J by 4 bases; unmatched bases: 6. The CDR3 region is CASTPGQGGYEQYF. The CDR3 nucleotides are TGTGCCAGCACACCGGGACAGGGGGGATACGAGCAGTACTTC.

The J gene is TRBJ2-1, the V gene TRBV5-1, with D perhaps matching TRBD1 (5 bases). The germline V and J ends were trimmed by 2 bases and 0 bases, with 6 bases remaining between them. This CDR3 is built from 14 residues. In germline, CDR1 is SGHRS, CDR2 YFSETQ. In DNA, the CDR3 is TGCGCCAGCAGCTTAGGGGCCTCCTACAATGAGCAGTTCTTC. Translated: CASSLGASYNEQFF. The whole variable domain, filled in from reference TRBV5-1 and TRBJ2-1, reads KAGVTQTPRYLIKTRGQQVTLSCSPISGHRSVSWYQQTPGQGLQFLFEYFSETQRNKGNFPGRFSGRQFSNSRSEMNVSTLELGDSALYLCASSLGASYNEQFFGPGTRLTVL.